The next 2 T cell receptor beta chains were all read from a single sample in a study of blood T cell repertoires in COVID-19. Generated by immunoSEQ multiplex PCR, the TCRdb table keeps only in-frame clones and is missing some. The data show about 360,000 clones, more than 65% seen once. Sequenced material: peripheral blood. Receptor source: a human donor with acute or convalescent COVID-19. The donor label of this sample is uncertain.

This clone was detected once. The rearrangement links TRBV29-1 to TRBJ2-5; tentative D call: TRBD2 (5 bases). Deletions cut 1 base from V and 14 bases from J, with 17 bases between. The length of the CDR3 is 12 residues. Germline V lookup: CDR1 SQVTM, CDR2 ANQGSEA. The CDR3 sequence: CSVEGRPGRIYF. CDR3 nucleotide sequence: TGCAGCGTTGAAGGGAGGCCGGGCCGGATTTACTTC. The full variable domain, in which reference TRBV29-1 and TRBJ2-5 provide the parts outside the CDR3, is SAVISQKPSRDICQRGTSLTIQCQVDSQVTMMFWYRQQPGQSLTLIATANQGSEATYESGFVIDKFPISRPNLTFSTLTVSNMSPEDSSIYLCSVEGRPGRIYFGPGTRLLVL.

This clone came up a few times. The rearrangement joins TRBV7-9 to TRBJ2-3; the match to TRBD2 covers 9 bases. V trimming: 1 base; J trimming: 5 bases; junction bases outside the gene matches: 4. Germline loops: CDR1 SEHNR, CDR2 FQNEAQ (reference sequence). The CDR3 is made up of 15 amino acids. CDR3 sequence: CASSLVAGGEDTQYF. For the CDR3, the DNA is TGTGCCAGCAGCTTAGTGGCGGGAGGGGAAGATACGCAGTATTTT.